This is a list of T cell receptor beta chains from one sample in a study of human T cells and chemical hapten exposure. In TCRdb, the RACE reads were re-called with MiXCR into one record per CDR3 protein. The data contain 150,000 to 200,000 distinct CDR3 sequences, under 35% of them seen just once; the ten biggest clones take up 2.5% to 3.5%. This specimen was whole blood, taken in connection with sensitization to the hapten diphenylcyclopropenone (DPC). Every receptor here comes from a woman aged 30 to 39 with alopecia areata. Some clones in this sample may be carry-over from other donors' samples. CDR3s include the opening cysteine and the closing phenylalanine or tryptophan. D genes are given only for firm matches. Clone size appears in some rows only: once, few, many, or a class for an expanded clone.

clone_size: NA
d_call: TRBD1
v_call: TRBV6-1
j_call: TRBJ2-2
cdr3_aa: CASRDRGGGELFF
cdr3_nt: TGTGCCAGCAGGGACAGGGGAGGCGGGGAGCTGTTTTTT

clone_size: NA
d_call: NA
v_call: TRBV29-1
j_call: TRBJ2-4
cdr3_aa: CSVESHLTNIQYF
cdr3_nt: TGCAGCGTTGAAAGCCATCTCACGAACATTCAGTACTTC

clone_size: few
d_call: NA
v_call: TRBV7-2
j_call: TRBJ1-1
cdr3_aa: CASSFADRNTEAFF
cdr3_nt: TGTGCCAGCAGCTTCGCGGACAGGAACACTGAAGCTTTCTTT

clone_size: few
d_call: NA
v_call: TRBV29-1
j_call: TRBJ2-5
cdr3_aa: CSVAPGQETQYF
cdr3_nt: TGCAGCGTCGCCCCAGGGCAAGAGACCCAGTACTTC

clone_size: NA
d_call: NA
v_call: TRBV7-2
j_call: TRBJ1-4
cdr3_aa: CASSLWRMDNEKLFF
cdr3_nt: TGTGCCAGCAGCTTGTGGCGTATGGATAATGAAAAACTGTTTTTT

clone_size: NA
d_call: NA
v_call: TRBV9
j_call: TRBJ2-1
cdr3_aa: CASSVGTTTRDEQFF
cdr3_nt: TGTGCCAGCAGCGTAGGGACTACCACCCGCGATGAGCAGTTCTTC

clone_size: NA
d_call: TRBD2
v_call: TRBV28
j_call: TRBJ2-2
cdr3_aa: CASNREGTGELFF
cdr3_nt: TGTGCCAGCAACCGGGAGGGCACCGGGGAGCTGTTTTTT

clone_size: few
d_call: NA
v_call: TRBV29-1
j_call: TRBJ2-1
cdr3_aa: CSANAGTHRLF
cdr3_nt: TGCAGCGCGAACGCCGGGACCCATCGGCTCTTC

clone_size: NA
d_call: TRBD1
v_call: TRBV6-2/TRBV6-3
j_call: TRBJ1-2
cdr3_aa: CASDTGGDYGYTF
cdr3_nt: TGTGCCAGTGATACAGGGGGCGACTATGGCTACACCTTC

clone_size: few
d_call: NA
v_call: TRBV18
j_call: TRBJ1-5
cdr3_aa: CASSPGSEQPQHF
cdr3_nt: TGTGCCAGCTCACCGGGGAGCGAACAGCCCCAGCATTTT

clone_size: NA
d_call: NA
v_call: TRBV10-3
j_call: TRBJ2-1
cdr3_aa: CAISGGGHNEQFF
cdr3_nt: TGTGCCATCAGTGGGGGGGGGCACAATGAGCAGTTCTTC

clone_size: NA
d_call: NA
v_call: TRBV6-2/TRBV6-3
j_call: TRBJ2-5
cdr3_aa: CASSKTGDKTQYF
cdr3_nt: TGTGCCAGCAGCAAGACAGGAGACAAGACCCAGTACTTC

clone_size: few
d_call: TRBD1
v_call: TRBV5-1
j_call: TRBJ2-7
cdr3_aa: CASSFTGTDTYEQYF
cdr3_nt: TGCGCCAGCAGCTTTACCGGGACAGATACCTACGAGCAGTACTTC

clone_size: once
d_call: NA
v_call: TRBV3-1
j_call: TRBJ2-3
cdr3_aa: CASSPLKGRGTGTSTDTQYF
cdr3_nt: TGTGCCAGCAGCCCCCTAAAAGGCCGCGGGACGGGTACTAGCACAGATACGCAGTATTTT

clone_size: few
d_call: NA
v_call: TRBV27
j_call: TRBJ2-2
cdr3_aa: CASSFLANTGELFF
cdr3_nt: TGTGCCAGCAGTTTTTTGGCGAACACCGGGGAGCTGTTTTTT

clone_size: NA
d_call: TRBD2
v_call: TRBV28
j_call: TRBJ2-5
cdr3_aa: CASRASGGALETQYF
cdr3_nt: TGTGCCAGCAGAGCCAGCGGGGGGGCCTTAGAGACCCAGTACTTC

clone_size: few
d_call: TRBD1
v_call: TRBV6-2/TRBV6-3
j_call: TRBJ2-1
cdr3_aa: CASIFRDRAGEQFF
cdr3_nt: TGTGCCAGCATCTTCCGGGACAGGGCCGGTGAGCAGTTCTTC

clone_size: NA
d_call: NA
v_call: TRBV5-1
j_call: TRBJ2-3
cdr3_aa: CASSLGWTDTDTQYF
cdr3_nt: TGCGCCAGCAGCTTGGGGTGGACAGACACAGATACGCAGTATTTT

clone_size: few
d_call: NA
v_call: TRBV4-1
j_call: TRBJ2-5
cdr3_aa: CASSQILGRSEETQYF
cdr3_nt: TGCGCCAGCAGCCAAATCCTAGGGAGATCCGAAGAGACCCAGTACTTC

clone_size: NA
d_call: NA
v_call: TRBV5-1
j_call: TRBJ1-4
cdr3_aa: CASREQATNEKLFF
cdr3_nt: TGCGCCAGCAGGGAACAGGCAACTAATGAAAAACTGTTTTTT

clone_size: many
d_call: TRBD1
v_call: TRBV28
j_call: TRBJ2-7
cdr3_aa: CASSQPQGDYEQYF
cdr3_nt: TGTGCCAGCAGTCAACCCCAGGGGGACTACGAGCAGTACTTC

clone_size: NA
d_call: NA
v_call: TRBV5-1
j_call: TRBJ2-1
cdr3_aa: CASSLWQPNNEQFF
cdr3_nt: TGCGCCAGCAGCTTGTGGCAGCCCAACAATGAGCAGTTCTTC

clone_size: few
d_call: NA
v_call: TRBV5-1
j_call: TRBJ1-1
cdr3_aa: CASSLSRGARVTEAFF
cdr3_nt: TGCGCCAGCAGCCTGAGCCGGGGGGCGCGGGTCACTGAAGCTTTCTTT

clone_size: few
d_call: TRBD2
v_call: TRBV12-3/TRBV12-4
j_call: TRBJ2-1
cdr3_aa: CASSITTSWDEQFF
cdr3_nt: TGTGCCAGCAGTATTACGACTAGCTGGGATGAGCAGTTCTTC

clone_size: few
d_call: NA
v_call: TRBV11-2
j_call: TRBJ2-1
cdr3_aa: CASSLRPQGNEQFF
cdr3_nt: TGTGCCAGCAGCTTACGGCCACAGGGCAATGAGCAGTTCTTC

clone_size: NA
d_call: NA
v_call: TRBV28
j_call: TRBJ1-2
cdr3_aa: CASTRNYGYTF
cdr3_nt: TGTGCCAGCACCAGGAACTATGGCTACACCTTC

clone_size: once
d_call: NA
v_call: TRBV27
j_call: TRBJ2-1
cdr3_aa: CASSSYTLGHGWNEQFF
cdr3_nt: TGTGCCAGCAGTTCCTACACCCTCGGACACGGATGGAATGAGCAGTTCTTC

clone_size: once
d_call: NA
v_call: TRBV28
j_call: TRBJ1-2
cdr3_aa: CASSLAQGLTNYGYTF
cdr3_nt: TGTGCCAGCAGCCTCGCTCAGGGGCTGACTAACTATGGCTACACCTTC

clone_size: NA
d_call: NA
v_call: TRBV4-3
j_call: TRBJ2-1
cdr3_aa: CASSQAGAGRSGKNEQFF
cdr3_nt: TGCGCCAGCAGCCAAGCCGGGGCAGGGAGGAGCGGTAAGAATGAGCAGTTCTTC

clone_size: NA
d_call: NA
v_call: TRBV9
j_call: TRBJ1-4
cdr3_aa: CASSPTGTNEKLFF
cdr3_nt: TGTGCCAGCAGCCCGACGGGAACTAATGAAAAACTGTTTTTT

clone_size: NA
d_call: TRBD1
v_call: TRBV29-1
j_call: TRBJ2-3
cdr3_aa: CSVESPGQGLPSTDTQYF
cdr3_nt: TGCAGCGTTGAATCTCCGGGACAGGGACTCCCCTCGACAGATACGCAGTATTTT

clone_size: NA
d_call: TRBD2
v_call: TRBV20-1
j_call: TRBJ2-3
cdr3_aa: CSVGRGGSTDTQYF
cdr3_nt: TGCAGTGTGGGGAGGGGAGGGTCCACAGATACGCAGTATTTT

clone_size: NA
d_call: NA
v_call: TRBV11-2
j_call: TRBJ2-1
cdr3_aa: CASSLPKGPYNEQFF
cdr3_nt: TGTGCCAGCAGTCTCCCTAAGGGCCCATACAATGAGCAGTTCTTC

clone_size: NA
d_call: TRBD1
v_call: TRBV29-1
j_call: TRBJ2-7
cdr3_aa: CSVDGGTGGYEQYF
cdr3_nt: TGCAGCGTTGACGGTGGGACAGGGGGCTACGAGCAGTACTTC

clone_size: NA
d_call: NA
v_call: TRBV7-2
j_call: TRBJ1-4
cdr3_aa: CASSPGSLREKLFF
cdr3_nt: TGTGCCAGCAGCCCGGGGAGCCTGAGAGAAAAACTGTTTTTT

clone_size: few
d_call: NA
v_call: TRBV28
j_call: TRBJ2-3
cdr3_aa: CASSLSTGGTDTQYF
cdr3_nt: TGTGCCAGCAGTTTATCTACGGGGGGCACAGATACGCAGTATTTT

clone_size: few
d_call: NA
v_call: TRBV18
j_call: TRBJ1-2
cdr3_aa: CASSPPVGAGYGYTF
cdr3_nt: TGTGCCAGCTCACCGCCAGTGGGTGCGGGATATGGCTACACCTTC

clone_size: few
d_call: NA
v_call: TRBV7-8
j_call: TRBJ2-3
cdr3_aa: CASSSGRSITDTQYF
cdr3_nt: TGTGCCAGCAGCTCGGGACGGTCCATCACAGATACGCAGTATTTT

clone_size: NA
d_call: NA
v_call: TRBV29-1
j_call: TRBJ1-2
cdr3_aa: CSVEGERSGYTF
cdr3_nt: TGCAGCGTTGAGGGGGAGAGGAGTGGCTACACCTTC

clone_size: NA
d_call: TRBD1
v_call: TRBV7-2
j_call: TRBJ2-7
cdr3_aa: CASSPFGTGIEQYF
cdr3_nt: TGTGCCAGCAGCCCCTTTGGGACAGGTATCGAGCAGTACTTC

clone_size: NA
d_call: NA
v_call: TRBV11-2
j_call: TRBJ2-5
cdr3_aa: CASSLNLVGETQYF
cdr3_nt: TGTGCCAGCAGCTTAAATCTAGTAGGCGAGACCCAGTACTTC

clone_size: few
d_call: NA
v_call: TRBV4-1
j_call: TRBJ1-1
cdr3_aa: CASSQRGGAADTEAFF
cdr3_nt: TGCGCCAGCAGCCAACGAGGTGGGGCCGCCGACACTGAAGCTTTCTTT

clone_size: few
d_call: NA
v_call: TRBV7-8
j_call: TRBJ2-1
cdr3_aa: CASSLGPKNEQFF
cdr3_nt: TGTGCCAGCAGCTTAGGGCCGAAGAATGAGCAGTTCTTC

clone_size: NA
d_call: NA
v_call: TRBV28
j_call: TRBJ2-1
cdr3_aa: CASSSPGTLGTSDNEQFF
cdr3_nt: TGTGCCAGCAGTTCACCCGGTACCCTTGGGACCTCCGACAATGAGCAGTTCTTC

clone_size: NA
d_call: NA
v_call: TRBV29-1
j_call: TRBJ2-1
cdr3_aa: CSVLNRQYNEQFF
cdr3_nt: TGCAGCGTTTTAAATAGGCAGTACAATGAGCAGTTCTTC

clone_size: NA
d_call: TRBD2
v_call: TRBV7-2
j_call: TRBJ2-1
cdr3_aa: CASSIAGGPEFF
cdr3_nt: TGTGCCAGCAGCATAGCGGGAGGGCCTGAGTTCTTC

clone_size: NA
d_call: NA
v_call: TRBV29-1
j_call: TRBJ1-1
cdr3_aa: CSVVGGRGSGTEAFF
cdr3_nt: TGCAGCGTTGTTGGGGGACGGGGAAGCGGCACTGAAGCTTTCTTT

clone_size: few
d_call: TRBD2
v_call: TRBV28
j_call: TRBJ2-7
cdr3_aa: CASSLGGRADYEQYF
cdr3_nt: TGTGCCAGCAGTTTGGGCGGGAGGGCCGATTACGAGCAGTACTTC

clone_size: NA
d_call: TRBD1
v_call: TRBV27
j_call: TRBJ1-1
cdr3_aa: CASSLSVDRGQEAFF
cdr3_nt: TGTGCCAGCAGTTTATCCGTGGACAGGGGGCAGGAAGCTTTCTTT

clone_size: few
d_call: NA
v_call: TRBV4-2
j_call: TRBJ2-1
cdr3_aa: CASSQTSWMEQFF
cdr3_nt: TGTGCCAGCAGCCAAACTAGCTGGATGGAGCAGTTCTTC

clone_size: few
d_call: TRBD1
v_call: TRBV29-1
j_call: TRBJ2-2
cdr3_aa: CSARGRGTGELFF
cdr3_nt: TGCAGCGCCCGGGGCAGGGGGACCGGGGAGCTGTTTTTT

clone_size: NA
d_call: NA
v_call: TRBV12-3/TRBV12-4
j_call: TRBJ2-3
cdr3_aa: CASGLLGTDTQYF
cdr3_nt: TGTGCCAGCGGCTTACTGGGCACAGATACGCAGTATTTT

clone_size: NA
d_call: NA
v_call: TRBV4-3
j_call: TRBJ2-7
cdr3_aa: CASSPPGTPYEQYF
cdr3_nt: TGCGCCAGCAGCCCACCCGGGACACCATACGAGCAGTACTTC

clone_size: few
d_call: TRBD1
v_call: TRBV28
j_call: TRBJ1-1
cdr3_aa: CASSGGQGRFTEAFF
cdr3_nt: TGTGCCAGCAGTGGAGGACAGGGGAGGTTCACTGAAGCTTTCTTT